The source of this TCR beta chain is a study of CD8 T cells in ankylosing spondylitis. Findings and caveats of the study: Made up of under ten highly homologous variants, a TCR beta motif appeared characteristic of ankylosing spondylitis blood. Peripheral blood samples showed relatively rare disease-linked clones, and these clones were CD8+. Reports of some motif variants in reactive arthritis synovial fluid and blood predate this one. Disease-associated clones were reportedly significantly overrepresented in matched ankylosing spondylitis synovial fluid.

In making TCR beta libraries, quantitative 5'-RACE with molecular barcodes was used. TCRdb passed the 5' RACE reads through MiXCR, listing each CDR3 protein once. The profile shows some 840,000 distinct CDR3 sequences, about an eighth of them singletons. In regard to this clonotype: What it binds is not known.

Germline V gives CDR1 MNHEY, CDR2 SVGAGI. The CDR3 contains 15 residues. The ends lost 2 bases at V and 4 bases at J; junction bases unmatched: 7. This TCR derives from a male donor with ankylosing spondylitis. Material: blood, either unsorted or a sorted T cell fraction (not recorded which). This rearrangement joins TRBV6-5 to TRBJ2-5; TRBD1 matches at 7 bases. The CDR3 coding sequence is TGTGCCAGCAGTTACGGGGGACAGCCCGGAGAGACCCAGTACTTC. Translated: CASSYGGQPGETQYF.